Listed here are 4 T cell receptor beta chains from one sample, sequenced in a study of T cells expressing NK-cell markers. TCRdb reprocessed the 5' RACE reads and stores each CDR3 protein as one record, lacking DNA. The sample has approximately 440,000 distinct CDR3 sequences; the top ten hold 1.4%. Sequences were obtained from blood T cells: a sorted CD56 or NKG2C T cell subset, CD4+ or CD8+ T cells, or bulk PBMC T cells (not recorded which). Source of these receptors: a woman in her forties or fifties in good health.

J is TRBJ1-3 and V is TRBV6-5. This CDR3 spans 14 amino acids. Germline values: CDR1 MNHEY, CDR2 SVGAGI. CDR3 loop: CASTTQSSGNTIYF.

The chain's CDR3 is CASSLYGRGDTQYF. The chain has TRBV28 and TRBJ2-3; the TCRdb call, TRBD1, lacks DNA for checking. The germline CDR1 and CDR2 sequences are MDHEN and SYDVKM. There are 14 residues in the CDR3. Using reference TRBV28 and TRBJ2-3 for the parts outside the CDR3, the full variable domain is DVKVTQSSRYLVKRTGEKVFLECVQDMDHENMFWYRQDPGLGLRLIYFSYDVKMKEKGDIPEGYSVSREKKERFSLILESASTNQTSMYLCASSLYGRGDTQYFGPGTRLTVL.

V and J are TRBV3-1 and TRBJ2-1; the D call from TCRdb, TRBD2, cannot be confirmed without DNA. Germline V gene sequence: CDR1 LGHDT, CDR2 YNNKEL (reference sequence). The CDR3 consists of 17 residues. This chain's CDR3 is CASSQRTSGTVDNEQFF.

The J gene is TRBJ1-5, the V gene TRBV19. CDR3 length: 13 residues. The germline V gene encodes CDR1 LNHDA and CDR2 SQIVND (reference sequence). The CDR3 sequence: CASQARVNQPQHF.